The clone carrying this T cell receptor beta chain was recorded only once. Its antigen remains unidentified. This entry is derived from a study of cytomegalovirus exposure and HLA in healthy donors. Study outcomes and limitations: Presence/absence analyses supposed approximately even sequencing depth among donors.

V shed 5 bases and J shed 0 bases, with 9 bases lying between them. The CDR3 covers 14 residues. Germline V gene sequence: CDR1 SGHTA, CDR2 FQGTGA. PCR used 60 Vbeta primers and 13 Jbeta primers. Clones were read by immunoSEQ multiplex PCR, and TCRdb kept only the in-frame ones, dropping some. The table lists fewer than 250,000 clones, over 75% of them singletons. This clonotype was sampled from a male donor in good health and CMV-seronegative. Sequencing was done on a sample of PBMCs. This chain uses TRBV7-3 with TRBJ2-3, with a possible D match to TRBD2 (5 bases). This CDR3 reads CASSLRTSTDTQYF. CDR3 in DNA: TGTGCCAGCAGCCTAAGGACTAGCACAGATACGCAGTATTTT.